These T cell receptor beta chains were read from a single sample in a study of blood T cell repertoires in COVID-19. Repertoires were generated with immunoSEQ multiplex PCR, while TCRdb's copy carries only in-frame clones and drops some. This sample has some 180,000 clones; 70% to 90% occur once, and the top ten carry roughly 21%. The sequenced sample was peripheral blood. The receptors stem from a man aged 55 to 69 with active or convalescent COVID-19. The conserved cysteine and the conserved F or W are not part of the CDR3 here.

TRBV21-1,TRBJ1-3,ASSKGDRGRNSGNTIY
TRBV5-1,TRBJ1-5,ASSLEGVGNQPQH
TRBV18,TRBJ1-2,ASSPGGNYGYT
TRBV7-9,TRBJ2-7,ASRVHHEQY
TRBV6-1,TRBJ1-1,ASSELGQGTEAF
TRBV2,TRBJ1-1,ASSVRPVSNTEAF
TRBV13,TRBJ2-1,ASSIGGEFNNEQF
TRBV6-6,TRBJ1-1,ASRRGGGDGTEAF
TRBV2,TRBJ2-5,ASSAGLAGGLETQY
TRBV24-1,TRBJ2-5,ATSDFSDSQETQY
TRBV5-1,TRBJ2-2,ASSLTFTGGANTGELF
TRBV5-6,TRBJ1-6,ASSSPRDRDNSPLH